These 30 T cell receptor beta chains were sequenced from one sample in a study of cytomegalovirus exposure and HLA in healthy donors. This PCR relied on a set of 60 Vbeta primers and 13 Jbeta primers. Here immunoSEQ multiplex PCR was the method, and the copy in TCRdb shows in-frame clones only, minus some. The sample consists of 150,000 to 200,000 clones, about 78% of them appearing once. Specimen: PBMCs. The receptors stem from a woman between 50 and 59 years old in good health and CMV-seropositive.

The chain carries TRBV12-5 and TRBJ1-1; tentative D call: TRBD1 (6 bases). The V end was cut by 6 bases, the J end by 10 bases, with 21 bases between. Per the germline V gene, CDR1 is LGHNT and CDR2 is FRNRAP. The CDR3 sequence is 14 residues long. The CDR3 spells CASGYSGRARGAFF. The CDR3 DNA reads TGTGCTAGTGGCTACTCTGGGAGGGCCAGGGGAGCTTTCTTT.

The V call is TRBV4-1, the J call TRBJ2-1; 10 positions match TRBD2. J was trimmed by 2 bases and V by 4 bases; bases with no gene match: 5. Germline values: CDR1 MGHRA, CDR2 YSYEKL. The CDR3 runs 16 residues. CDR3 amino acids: CASSLRTSGAYNEQFF. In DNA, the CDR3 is TGCGCCAGCAGCCTCCGGACTAGCGGAGCCTACAATGAGCAGTTCTTC.

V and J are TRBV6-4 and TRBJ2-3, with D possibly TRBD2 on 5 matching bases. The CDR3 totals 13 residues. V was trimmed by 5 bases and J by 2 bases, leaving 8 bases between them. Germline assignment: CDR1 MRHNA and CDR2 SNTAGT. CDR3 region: CASSRDTTDTQYF. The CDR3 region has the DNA TGTGCCAGCAGTCGGGATACCACAGATACGCAGTATTTT.

The CDR3 DNA reads as TGTGCCAGCAGCTTGAGATCCGGGACACCCGGGACTGAAGCTTTCTTT. This translates into CASSLRSGTPGTEAFF. The J gene is TRBJ1-1, the V gene TRBV11-1; weak D call: TRBD1 (6 bases). V lost 3 bases and J lost 5, with 19 bases in between. Germline V CDR1 and CDR2: SGHAT, FQDESV (reference sequence). CDR3 size: 16 residues.

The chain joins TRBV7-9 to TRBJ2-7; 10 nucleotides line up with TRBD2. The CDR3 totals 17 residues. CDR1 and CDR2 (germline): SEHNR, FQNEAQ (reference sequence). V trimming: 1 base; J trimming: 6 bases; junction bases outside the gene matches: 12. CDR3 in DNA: TGTGCCAGCAGCTTAGAGCCCCTAGCGGGGGCAGGCGGCGAGCAGTACTTC. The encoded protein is CASSLEPLAGAGGEQYF. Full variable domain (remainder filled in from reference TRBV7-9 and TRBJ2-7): DTGVSQNPRHKITKRGQNVTFRCDPISEHNRLYWYRQTLGQGPEFLTYFQNEAQLEKSRLLSDRFSAERPKGSFSTLEIQRTEQGDSAMYLCASSLEPLAGAGGEQYFGPGTRLTVT.

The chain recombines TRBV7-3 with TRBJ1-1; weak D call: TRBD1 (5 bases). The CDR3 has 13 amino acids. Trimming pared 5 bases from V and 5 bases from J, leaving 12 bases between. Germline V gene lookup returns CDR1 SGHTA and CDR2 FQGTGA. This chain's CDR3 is CASSPGGGTEAFF. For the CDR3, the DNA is TGTGCCAGCAGCCCCGGCGGGGGGACTGAAGCTTTCTTT.

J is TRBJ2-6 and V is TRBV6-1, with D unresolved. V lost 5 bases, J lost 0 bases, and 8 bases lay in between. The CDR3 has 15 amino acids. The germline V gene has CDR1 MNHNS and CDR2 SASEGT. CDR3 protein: CASSTSNSGANVLTF. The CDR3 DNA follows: TGTGCCAGCAGTACGTCTAACTCTGGGGCCAACGTCCTGACTTTC.

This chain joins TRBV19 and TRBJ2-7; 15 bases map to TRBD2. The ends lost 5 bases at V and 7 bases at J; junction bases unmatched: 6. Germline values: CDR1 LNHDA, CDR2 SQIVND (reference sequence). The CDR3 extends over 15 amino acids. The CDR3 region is CASSFGLAGGQEQYF. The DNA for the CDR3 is TGTGCCAGTAGTTTCGGACTAGCGGGGGGGCAGGAGCAGTACTTC. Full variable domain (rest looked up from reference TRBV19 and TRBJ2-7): DGGITQSPKYLFRKEGQNVTLSCEQNLNHDAMYWYRQDPGQGLRLIYYSQIVNDFQKGDIAEGYSVSREKKESFPLTVTSAQKNPTAFYLCASSFGLAGGQEQYFGPGTRLTVT.

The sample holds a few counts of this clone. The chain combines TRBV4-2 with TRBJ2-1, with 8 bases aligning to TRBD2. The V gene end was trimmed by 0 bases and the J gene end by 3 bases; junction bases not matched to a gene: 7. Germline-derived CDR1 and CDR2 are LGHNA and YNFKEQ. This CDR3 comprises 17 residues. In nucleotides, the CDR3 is TGTGCCAGCAGCCAAGATCCGACGCGGGGGGTCTACAATGAGCAGTTCTTC. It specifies CASSQDPTRGVYNEQFF.

CDR3 in amino acids: CASSQIYTNYGYTF. CDR3 in DNA: TGCGCCAGCAGCCAAATATATACTAACTATGGCTACACCTTC. This chain uses TRBV4-1 with TRBJ1-2, with unresolved D. The CDR3 runs 14 residues. The V gene's germline CDR1 is MGHRA and CDR2 YSYEKL. V dropped 2 bases and J dropped 0 bases, with 7 bases sitting between them.

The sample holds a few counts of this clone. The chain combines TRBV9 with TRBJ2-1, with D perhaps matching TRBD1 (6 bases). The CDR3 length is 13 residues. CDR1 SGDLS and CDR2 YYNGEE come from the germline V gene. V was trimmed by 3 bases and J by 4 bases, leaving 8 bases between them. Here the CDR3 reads CASSGTGYNEQFF. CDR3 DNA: TGTGCCAGCAGCGGCACAGGGTACAATGAGCAGTTCTTC.

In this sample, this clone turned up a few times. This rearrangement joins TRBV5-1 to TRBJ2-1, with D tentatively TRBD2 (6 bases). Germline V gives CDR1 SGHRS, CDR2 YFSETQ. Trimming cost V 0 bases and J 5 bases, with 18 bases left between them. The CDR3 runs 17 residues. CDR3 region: CASSLGLWASADNEQFF. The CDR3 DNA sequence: TGCGCCAGCAGCTTGGGTTTGTGGGCTAGCGCCGACAATGAGCAGTTCTTC.

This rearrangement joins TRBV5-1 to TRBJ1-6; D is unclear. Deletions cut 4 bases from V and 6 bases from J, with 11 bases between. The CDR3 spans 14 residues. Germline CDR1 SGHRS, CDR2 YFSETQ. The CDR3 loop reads CASSPREPNSPLHF. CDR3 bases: TGCGCCAGCAGCCCGCGGGAGCCTAATTCACCCCTCCACTTT.

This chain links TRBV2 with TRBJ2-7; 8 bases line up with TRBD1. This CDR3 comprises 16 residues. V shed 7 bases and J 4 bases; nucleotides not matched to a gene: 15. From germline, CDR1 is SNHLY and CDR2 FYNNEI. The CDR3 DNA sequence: TGTGCCAGCACAGGGGACAGGATTATTGGGATATACGAGCAGTACTTC. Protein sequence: CASTGDRIIGIYEQYF.

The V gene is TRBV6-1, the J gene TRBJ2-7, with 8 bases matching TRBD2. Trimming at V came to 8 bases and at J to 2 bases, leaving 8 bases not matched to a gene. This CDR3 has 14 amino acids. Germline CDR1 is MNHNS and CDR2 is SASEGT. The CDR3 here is CASSAGVLTYEQYF. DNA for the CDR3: TGTGCCAGCTCAGCGGGGGTGCTAACCTACGAGCAGTACTTC.

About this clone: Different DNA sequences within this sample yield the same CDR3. DNA of the CDR3: TGTGCCAGCAGCCCCGGGACCGGGGAGCTGTTTTTT. This codes for CASSPGTGELFF. The chain combines TRBV7-9 with TRBJ2-2, with no clear D. This CDR3 is 12 amino acids long. CDR1 and CDR2 from the germline V gene are SEHNR and FQNEAQ (reference sequence). V lost 5 bases and J lost 5, with 6 bases in between.

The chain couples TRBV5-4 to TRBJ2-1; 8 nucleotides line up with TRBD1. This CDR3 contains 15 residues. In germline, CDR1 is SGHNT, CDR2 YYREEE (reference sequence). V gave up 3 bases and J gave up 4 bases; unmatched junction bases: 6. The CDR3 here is CASSSGQGLYNEQFF. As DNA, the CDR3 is TGTGCCAGCAGCTCCGGACAGGGTTTATACAATGAGCAGTTCTTC.

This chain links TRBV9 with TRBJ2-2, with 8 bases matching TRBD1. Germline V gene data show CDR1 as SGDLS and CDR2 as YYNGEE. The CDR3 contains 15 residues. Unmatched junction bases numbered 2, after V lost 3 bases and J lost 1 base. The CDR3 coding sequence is TGTGCCAGCAGCGCCGGGACAGGGAACACCGGGGAGCTGTTTTTT. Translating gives CASSAGTGNTGELFF.

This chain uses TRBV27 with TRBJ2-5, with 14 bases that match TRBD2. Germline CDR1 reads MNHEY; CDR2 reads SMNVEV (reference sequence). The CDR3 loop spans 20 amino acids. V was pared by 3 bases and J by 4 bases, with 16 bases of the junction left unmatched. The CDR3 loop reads CASSFSTGLAGAPPGETQYF. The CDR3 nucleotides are TGTGCCAGCAGTTTTTCCACGGGACTAGCGGGGGCCCCCCCCGGAGAGACCCAGTACTTC.

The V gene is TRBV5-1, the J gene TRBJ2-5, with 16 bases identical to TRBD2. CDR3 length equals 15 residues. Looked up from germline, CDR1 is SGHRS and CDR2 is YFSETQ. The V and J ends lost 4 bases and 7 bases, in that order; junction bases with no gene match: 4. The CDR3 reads CASSPGLAGGRTQYF. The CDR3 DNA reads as TGCGCCAGCAGCCCGGGACTAGCGGGGGGGCGGACCCAGTACTTC.

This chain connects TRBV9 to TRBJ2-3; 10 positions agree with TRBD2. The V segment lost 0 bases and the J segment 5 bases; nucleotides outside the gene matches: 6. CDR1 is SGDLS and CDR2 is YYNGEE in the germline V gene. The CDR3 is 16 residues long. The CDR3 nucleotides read TGTGCCAGCAGCGTAGGTGGAAGCGGGGGGGGAGATACGCAGTATTTT. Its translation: CASSVGGSGGGDTQYF. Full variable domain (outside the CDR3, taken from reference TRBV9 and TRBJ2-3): DSGVTQTPKHLITATGQRVTLRCSPRSGDLSVYWYQQSLDQGLQFLIQYYNGEERAKGNILERFSAQQFPDLHSELNLSSLELGDSALYFCASSVGGSGGGDTQYFGPGTRLTVL.

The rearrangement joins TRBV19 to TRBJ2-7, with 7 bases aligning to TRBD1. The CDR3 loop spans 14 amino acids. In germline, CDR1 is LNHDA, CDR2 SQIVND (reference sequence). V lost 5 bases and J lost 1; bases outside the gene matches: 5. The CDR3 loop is CASSAATGSYEQYF. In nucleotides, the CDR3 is TGTGCCAGTAGTGCCGCGACAGGGTCCTACGAGCAGTACTTC.

CDR3 residues: CASSAQGTYYNEQFF. The CDR3 DNA is TGTGCCAGCAGCGCACAGGGGACTTACTACAATGAGCAGTTCTTC. The V gene is TRBV9, the J gene TRBJ2-1; TRBD1 might be the D (7 bases). Trimming left V 3 bases short and J 3 bases short, with 13 bases between. This CDR3 is 15 amino acids long. Looked up from germline, CDR1 is SGDLS and CDR2 is YYNGEE.

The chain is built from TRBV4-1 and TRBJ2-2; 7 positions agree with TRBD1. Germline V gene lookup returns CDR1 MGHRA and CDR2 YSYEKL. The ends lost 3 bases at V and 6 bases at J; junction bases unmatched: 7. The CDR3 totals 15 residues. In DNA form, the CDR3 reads TGCGCCAGCAGCCACCCCAAGGGGGCAGCCGGGGAGCTGTTTTTT. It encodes CASSHPKGAAGELFF.

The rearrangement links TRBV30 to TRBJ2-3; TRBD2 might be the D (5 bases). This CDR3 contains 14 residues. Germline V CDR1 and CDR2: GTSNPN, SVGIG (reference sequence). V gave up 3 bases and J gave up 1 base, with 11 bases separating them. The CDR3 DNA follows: TGTGCCTGGAGGAGGGCGCGCGGCACAGATACGCAGTATTTT. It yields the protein CAWRRARGTDTQYF. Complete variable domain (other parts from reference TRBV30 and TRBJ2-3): SQTIHQWPATLVQPVGSPLSLECTVEGTSNPNLYWYRQAAGRGLQLLFYSVGIGQISSEVPQNLSASRPQDRQFILSSKKLLLSDSGFYLCAWRRARGTDTQYFGPGTRLTVL.

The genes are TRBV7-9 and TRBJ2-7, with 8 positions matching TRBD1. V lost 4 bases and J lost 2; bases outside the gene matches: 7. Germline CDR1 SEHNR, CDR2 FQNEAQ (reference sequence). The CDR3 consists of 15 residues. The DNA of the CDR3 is TGTGCCAGCAGCTCCCACGGGACAGGAGCCTACGAGCAGTACTTC. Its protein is CASSSHGTGAYEQYF.

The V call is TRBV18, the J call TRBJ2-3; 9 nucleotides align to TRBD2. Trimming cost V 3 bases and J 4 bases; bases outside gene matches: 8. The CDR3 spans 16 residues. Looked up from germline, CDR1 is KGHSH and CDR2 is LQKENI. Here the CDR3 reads CASSPTGSGGPDTQYF. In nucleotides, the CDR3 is TGTGCCAGCTCACCCACCGGTAGCGGGGGTCCAGATACGCAGTATTTT.

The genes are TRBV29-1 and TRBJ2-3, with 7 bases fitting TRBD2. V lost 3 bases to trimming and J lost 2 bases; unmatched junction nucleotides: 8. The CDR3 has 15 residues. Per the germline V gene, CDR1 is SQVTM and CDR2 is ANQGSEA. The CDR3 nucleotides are TGCAGCGTTGATATAACGGGGGGTTACACAGATACGCAGTATTTT. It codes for CSVDITGGYTDTQYF.

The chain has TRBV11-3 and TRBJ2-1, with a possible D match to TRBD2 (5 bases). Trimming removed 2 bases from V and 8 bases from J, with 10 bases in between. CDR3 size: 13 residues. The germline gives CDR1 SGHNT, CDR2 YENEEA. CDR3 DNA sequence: TGTGCCAGCAGCTTAACGCTAGCACATGAGCAGTTCTTC. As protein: CASSLTLAHEQFF.

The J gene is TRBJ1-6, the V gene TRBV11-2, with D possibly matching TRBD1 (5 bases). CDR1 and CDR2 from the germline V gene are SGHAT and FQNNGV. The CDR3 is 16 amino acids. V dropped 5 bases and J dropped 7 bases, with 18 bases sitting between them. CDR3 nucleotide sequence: TGTGCCAGCAGCCTCAGGCGGGACCCGAGAAATTCACCCCTCCACTTT. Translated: CASSLRRDPRNSPLHF. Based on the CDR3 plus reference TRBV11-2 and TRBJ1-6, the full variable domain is EAGVAQSPRYKIIEKRQSVAFWCNPISGHATLYWYQQILGQGPKLLIQFQNNGVVDDSQLPKDRFSAERLKGVDSTLKIQPAKLEDSAVYLCASSLRRDPRNSPLHFGNGTRLTVT.